Listed below are T cell receptor beta chains from one sample, sequenced in a study of blood T cell repertoires in COVID-19. The data were produced by immunoSEQ multiplex PCR, yet TCRdb's version contains in-frame clones alone and is incomplete. In the table there are about 88,000 clones, around nine tenths of which are singletons. The specimen sequenced was peripheral blood. These TCRs come from a woman of 80 years or more with acute or convalescent COVID-19. The CDR3 runs from the conserved cysteine through the conserved F or W. Each record gives: clone size, D gene, J gene, V gene, CDR3 DNA, CDR3 protein. The D gene is left open where the match is weak. Clone size is not always given. Where it is, it says once, few, many or a class for expanded clones.

>NA|NA|TRBJ1-1|TRBV30
TGTGCCTGGAGTTGGGGGGGCGCGGGCACTGAAGCTTTCTTT
CAWSWGGAGTEAFF
>NA|NA|TRBJ2-2|TRBV28
TGTGCCAGCAGTTTAGGCGGACAGATGAACACCGGGGAGCTGTTTTTT
CASSLGGQMNTGELFF
>few|TRBD1|TRBJ1-5|TRBV27
TGTGCCAGCAGTTCCGGGACAGGGGGAGTGATCAATCAGCCCCAGCATTTT
CASSSGTGGVINQPQHF
>NA|NA|TRBJ2-1|TRBV21-1
TGTGCCAGCAGCAAAGCTGATGCGGGAGGGCCTTTCTCCTACAATGAGCAGTTCTTC
CASSKADAGGPFSYNEQFF
>NA|NA|TRBJ2-1|TRBV4-2
TGTGCCAGCAGCGCACGGACTACATACAATGAGCAGTTCTTC
CASSARTTYNEQFF
>NA|NA|TRBJ2-3|TRBV5-8
TGTGCCAGCGCCGGGGACACAGATACGCAGTATTTT
CASAGDTDTQYF
>NA|TRBD1|TRBJ2-4|TRBV5-6
TGTGCCAGCAGCTTGGGACAGGGTGGGAACATTCAGTACTTC
CASSLGQGGNIQYF
>once|NA|TRBJ1-2|TRBV5-4
TGTGCCAGCAGCTTGGAGTGGCAATCCAACTATGGCTACACCTTC
CASSLEWQSNYGYTF
>NA|TRBD1|TRBJ1-5|TRBV6-5
TGTGCCAGCAGCCTCACGGGACAGGGGAGTCAGCCCCAGCATTTT
CASSLTGQGSQPQHF
>few|NA|TRBJ1-1|TRBV6-6
TGTGCCAGCAGCCCCATGGAGGGTATGACTGAAGCTTTCTTT
CASSPMEGMTEAFF
>NA|NA|TRBJ2-1|TRBV7-3
TGTGCCAGCAGCAAACGAGTAGACTTTGAGCAGTTCTTC
CASSKRVDFEQFF
>NA|TRBD2|TRBJ2-3|TRBV5-1
TGCGCCAGCAGCTACCTGACTAGCGGCACTAGCACAGATACGCAGTATTTT
CASSYLTSGTSTDTQYF
>few|TRBD1|TRBJ1-1|TRBV7-2
TGTGCCAGCAGCTTAGGGGACAGGAGGAACACTGAAGCTTTCTTT
CASSLGDRRNTEAFF
>NA|NA|TRBJ1-4|TRBV2
TGTGCCAGCAAGGAGACAACTAATGAAAAACTGTTTTTT
CASKETTNEKLFF
>NA|NA|TRBJ2-3|TRBV2
TGTGCCAGCAGCCGACTCCTTGGCACAGATACGCAGTATTTT
CASSRLLGTDTQYF
>few|NA|TRBJ1-1|TRBV28
TGTGCCAGCAGTTCAGGGGTGGGGACTGAAGCTTTCTTT
CASSSGVGTEAFF
>NA|TRBD1|TRBJ1-4|TRBV10-2
TGCGCCAGCAGTCAACCGGGACAGGGGGCTCGGGCTAATGAAAAACTGTTTTTT
CASSQPGQGARANEKLFF
>NA|TRBD1|TRBJ2-7|TRBV7-2
TGTGCCAGCAGACCCCGACAGGGTCGGCGAAACGAGCAGTACTTC
CASRPRQGRRNEQYF
>NA|NA|TRBJ2-5|TRBV28
TGTGCCAGCAGGGCAACAGGGCACGAGACCCAGTACTTC
CASRATGHETQYF
>NA|NA|TRBJ1-5|TRBV28
TGTGCCAGCGGGAGGGGGTATAGCAATCAGCCCCAGCATTTT
CASGRGYSNQPQHF
>NA|NA|TRBJ1-1|TRBV5-8
TGTGCCAGCAGCTCTCAGGGGTGGGGGACTGAAGCTTTCTTT
CASSSQGWGTEAFF
>NA|TRBD1|TRBJ2-5|TRBV6-2/TRBV6-3
TGTGCCAGCAGTAGGACAGGGGTCTTGCAAGAGACCCAGTACTTC
CASSRTGVLQETQYF
>NA|NA|TRBJ2-5|TRBV7-8
TGTGCCAGCAGCTTGATCGAGGGAGAGACCCAGTACTTC
CASSLIEGETQYF
>NA|NA|TRBJ2-7|TRBV3-1/TRBV3-2
TGTGCCAGCAGCCAACTAGGGGGTCTCTACGAGCAGTACTTC
CASSQLGGLYEQYF
>NA|NA|TRBJ2-5|TRBV5-4
TGTGCCAGCAGCTCCCCCGGGACACAAGAGACCCAGTACTTC
CASSSPGTQETQYF
>NA|NA|TRBJ1-2|TRBV20-1
TGCAGTGCAAGACAGGAATATGGCTACACCTTC
CSARQEYGYTF
>NA|TRBD1|TRBJ1-4|TRBV5-1
TGCGCCAGCAGCCCGTCCGGGACAGGGGGTGAAAAACTGTTTTTT
CASSPSGTGGEKLFF
>NA|NA|TRBJ2-5|TRBV2
TGTGCCAGCAGGCAGGGGGGAGAGACCCAGTACTTC
CASRQGGETQYF
>NA|NA|TRBJ2-7|TRBV6-5
TGTGCCAGCAGTACCGGGACATTTGGGGAGCAGTACTTC
CASSTGTFGEQYF